This TCR beta chain was identified in a study of blood T cell repertoires in COVID-19 (TCRdb year 2020). Some background on the complete study: The collaborator samples originated in the United States, Italy and Spain and spanned the acute and convalescent phases of COVID-19. The prospective study material was composed of cDNA or gDNA derived from T cells, B-cell-depleted T cells, or PBMCs. Deeply sampled blood TCRbeta repertoires from subjects exposed to, actively infected with, or recovered from COVID-19 were included in the dataset. The repertoires were made available in a free public database intended to serve as a resource for research on the immune response to SARS-CoV-2. The samples were drawn from two sources: the first 160 participants of the ongoing ImmuneRACE study, and fewer than 1,500 subjects contributed by 6 global collaborators. Nearly every sample came with metadata listing a de-identified subject ID, COVID-19 status, age in years and sex. Where available, HLA class I and class II types were obtained from metadata supplied by the sample provider rather than from assay-based typing.

In the case of this clone: This clone's antigen is unknown. No clone much larger than this one lies a single base away; base qualities are absent.

The CDR3 goes from the cysteine to the phenylalanine over 14 residues. Of all the DNA, just the CDR3 is kept, 42 bases in frame from base 1. V ends up 1 base short and J 5 bases short, with an unmatched junction base count of 2. The germline V gene specifies SGHTA as CDR1 and FQGTGA as CDR2. Here is what the overall study found, with its caveats: Clinical and demographic metadata were provided uncurated, with the amount varying by source and participant.

TCRbeta CDR3 regions were amplified from genomic DNA using the immunoSEQ Assay, a bias-controlled multiplex PCR. On the study's bioinformatics: Nucleated cell counts per sample were estimated from amplification of reference gene primers within the assay. Sequence reads were collapsed and filtered to measure the absolute abundance of every unique TCRbeta CDR3 rearrangement. Productive Simpson clonality was computed per sample as the square root of Simpson's diversity index over productive rearrangements. TCRdb limited this immuneACCESS table to in-frame rearrangements with V and J called. A share of clones is missing; checked studies link under half to unresolved V genes, and the rest is unexplained. V and J calls and clone size follow that table, whereas D and trimming were derived from the DNA. The sample yields fewer than 300,000 clones; approximately 88% were counted once. The ten largest make up more than 1.1% of the sample.

In Seattle, one collaborating source enrolled patients while the infection was active and tracked those patients longitudinally over the course of disease. Each collaborating institution followed its own protocols to collect whole blood in K2EDTA tubes. For TCRbeta analysis, collaborators shipped samples as frozen whole blood, isolated PBMCs, or DNA extracted from either of those sample types. The TCR originated in a human donor with COVID-19, enrolled during active disease. The donor label of this sample is uncertain. The rearranged segments are TRBV7-3 and TRBJ2-7, and 10 bases in between align with TRBD1. Sample: peripheral blood. The CDR3 protein is CASSLMGQGNEQYF. Read as DNA, the sequence is TGTGCCAGCAGCTTAATGGGACAGGGGAACGAGCAGTACTTC.